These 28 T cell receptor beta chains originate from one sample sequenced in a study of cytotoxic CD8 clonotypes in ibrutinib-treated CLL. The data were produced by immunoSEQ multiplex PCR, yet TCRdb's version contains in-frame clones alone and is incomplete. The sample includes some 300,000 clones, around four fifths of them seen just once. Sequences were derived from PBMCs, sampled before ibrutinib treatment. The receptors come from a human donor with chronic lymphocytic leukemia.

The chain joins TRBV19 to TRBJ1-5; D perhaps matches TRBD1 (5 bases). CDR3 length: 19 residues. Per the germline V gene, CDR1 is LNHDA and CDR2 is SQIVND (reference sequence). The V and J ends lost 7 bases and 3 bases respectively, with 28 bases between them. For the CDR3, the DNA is TGTGCCAGTACCCCGGGAAAATTTCGGACGACAGAGAACAATCAGCCCCAGCATTTT. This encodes CASTPGKFRTTENNQPQHF.

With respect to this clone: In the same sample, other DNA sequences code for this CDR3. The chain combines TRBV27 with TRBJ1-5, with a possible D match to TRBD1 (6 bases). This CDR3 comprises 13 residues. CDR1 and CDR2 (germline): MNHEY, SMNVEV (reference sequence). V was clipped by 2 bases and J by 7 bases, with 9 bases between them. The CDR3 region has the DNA TGTGCCAGCAGTTTAACAGGGTACCAGCCCCAGCATTTT. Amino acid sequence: CASSLTGYQPQHF.

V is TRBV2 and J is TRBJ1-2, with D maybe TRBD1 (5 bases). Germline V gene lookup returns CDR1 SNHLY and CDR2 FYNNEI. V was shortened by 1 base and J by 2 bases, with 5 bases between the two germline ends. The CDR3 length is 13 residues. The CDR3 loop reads CASSEGGNYGYTF. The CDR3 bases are TGTGCCAGCAGTGAAGGGGGCAACTATGGCTACACCTTC.

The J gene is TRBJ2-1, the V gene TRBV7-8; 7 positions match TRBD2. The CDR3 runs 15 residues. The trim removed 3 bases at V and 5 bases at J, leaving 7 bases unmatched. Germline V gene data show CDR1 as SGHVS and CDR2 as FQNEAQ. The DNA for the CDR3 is TGTGCCAGCAGCTTTTTAGGGACTACAAACAATGAGCAGTTCTTC. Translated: CASSFLGTTNNEQFF.

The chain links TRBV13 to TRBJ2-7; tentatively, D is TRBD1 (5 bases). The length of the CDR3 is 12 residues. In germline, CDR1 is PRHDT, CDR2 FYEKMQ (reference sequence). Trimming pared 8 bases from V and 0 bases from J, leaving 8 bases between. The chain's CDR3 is CASGAYSYEQYF. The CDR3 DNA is TGTGCCAGCGGGGCCTACTCCTACGAGCAGTACTTC.

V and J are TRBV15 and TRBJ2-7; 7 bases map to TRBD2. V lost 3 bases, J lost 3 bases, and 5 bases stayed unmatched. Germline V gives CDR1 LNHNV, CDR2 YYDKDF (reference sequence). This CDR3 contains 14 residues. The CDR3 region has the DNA TGTGCCACCAGCAGGGGGACTACTAACTACGAGCAGTACTTC. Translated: CATSRGTTNYEQYF.

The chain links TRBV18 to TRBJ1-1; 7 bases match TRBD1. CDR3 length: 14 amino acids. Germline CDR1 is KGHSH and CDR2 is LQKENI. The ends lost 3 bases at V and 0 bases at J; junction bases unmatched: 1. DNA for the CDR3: TGTGCCAGCTCACCGGACAGGATGAACACTGAAGCTTTCTTT. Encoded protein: CASSPDRMNTEAFF.

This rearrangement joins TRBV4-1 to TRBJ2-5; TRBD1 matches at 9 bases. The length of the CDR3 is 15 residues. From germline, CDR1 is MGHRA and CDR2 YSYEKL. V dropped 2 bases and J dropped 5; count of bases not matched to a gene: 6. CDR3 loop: CASSQRTGDSETQYF. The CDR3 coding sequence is TGCGCCAGCAGCCAAAGGACAGGGGACTCCGAGACCCAGTACTTC.

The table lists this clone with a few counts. The CDR3 DNA sequence: TGTGCCATCAGTGAGGAGCGGGAGTTTACCGAGCAGTACTTC. It specifies CAISEEREFTEQYF. The chain has TRBV10-3 and TRBJ2-7, with 8 bases that match TRBD2. This CDR3 region has 14 residues. The junction had 6 bases not matched to a gene; V was cut back by 2 bases and J by 6 bases. Germline V gene sequence: CDR1 ENHRY, CDR2 SYGVKD.

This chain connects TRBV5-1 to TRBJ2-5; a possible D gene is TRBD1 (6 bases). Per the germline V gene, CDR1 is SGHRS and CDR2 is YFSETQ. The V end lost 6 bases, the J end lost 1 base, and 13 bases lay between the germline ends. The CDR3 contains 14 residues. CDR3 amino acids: CASNIQGIQETQYF. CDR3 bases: TGCGCCAGCAACATACAGGGTATCCAAGAGACCCAGTACTTC.

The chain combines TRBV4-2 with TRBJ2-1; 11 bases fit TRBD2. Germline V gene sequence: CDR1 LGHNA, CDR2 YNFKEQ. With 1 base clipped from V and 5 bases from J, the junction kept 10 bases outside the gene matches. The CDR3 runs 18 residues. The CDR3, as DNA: TGTGCCAGCAGCCAAGTTCCCACCGGGACTAGCGGAAACAATGAGCAGTTCTTC. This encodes CASSQVPTGTSGNNEQFF.

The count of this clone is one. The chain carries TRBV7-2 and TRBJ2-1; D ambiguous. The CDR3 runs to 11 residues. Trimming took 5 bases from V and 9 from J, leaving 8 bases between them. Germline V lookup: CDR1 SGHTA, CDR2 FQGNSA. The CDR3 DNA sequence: TGTGCCAGCAGCACCTGGGGTGAGCAGTTCTTC. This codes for CASSTWGEQFF.

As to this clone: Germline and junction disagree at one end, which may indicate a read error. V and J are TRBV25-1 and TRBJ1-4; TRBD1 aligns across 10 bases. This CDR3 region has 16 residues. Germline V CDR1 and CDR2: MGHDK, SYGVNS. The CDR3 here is CASSEWKTGGNGKLFF. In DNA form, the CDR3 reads TGTGCCAGCAGTGAATGGAAGACAGGGGGCAATGGAAAACTGTTTTTT.

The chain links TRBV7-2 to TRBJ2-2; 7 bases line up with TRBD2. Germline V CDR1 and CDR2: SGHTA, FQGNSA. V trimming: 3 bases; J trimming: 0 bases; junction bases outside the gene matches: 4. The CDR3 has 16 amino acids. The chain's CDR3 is CASSFSSGANTGELFF. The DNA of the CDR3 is TGTGCCAGCAGCTTTTCGAGCGGGGCGAACACCGGGGAGCTGTTTTTT. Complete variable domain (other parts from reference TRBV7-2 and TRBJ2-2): GAGVSQSPSNKVTEKGKDVELRCDPISGHTALYWYRQSLGQGLEFLIYFQGNSAPDKSGLPSDRFSAERTGGSVSTLTIQRTQQEDSAVYLCASSFSSGANTGELFFGEGSRLTVL.

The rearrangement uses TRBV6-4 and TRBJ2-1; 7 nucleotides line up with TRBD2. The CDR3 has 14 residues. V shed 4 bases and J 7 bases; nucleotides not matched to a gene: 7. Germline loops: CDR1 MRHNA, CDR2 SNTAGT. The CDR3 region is CASSVGRAANEQFF. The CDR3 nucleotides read TGTGCCAGCAGTGTGGGGAGGGCCGCGAATGAGCAGTTCTTC.

CDR3 sequence (DNA): TGTGCCAGCAGCATTGACGCTGGGGGAGGGTCCTACAATGAGCAGTTCTTC. This translates into CASSIDAGGGSYNEQFF. V and J are TRBV5-4 and TRBJ2-1, with 7 bases identical to TRBD2. CDR3 length: 17 amino acids. The germline V gene encodes CDR1 SGHNT and CDR2 YYREEE (reference sequence). V was pared by 4 bases and J by 1 base, with 11 bases of the junction left unmatched.

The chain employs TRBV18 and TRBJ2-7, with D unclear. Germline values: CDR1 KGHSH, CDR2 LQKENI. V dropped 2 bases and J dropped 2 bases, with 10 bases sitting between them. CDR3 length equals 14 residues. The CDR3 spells CASSPTGGTYEQYF. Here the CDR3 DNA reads TGTGCCAGCTCACCAACCGGCGGCACCTACGAGCAGTACTTC.

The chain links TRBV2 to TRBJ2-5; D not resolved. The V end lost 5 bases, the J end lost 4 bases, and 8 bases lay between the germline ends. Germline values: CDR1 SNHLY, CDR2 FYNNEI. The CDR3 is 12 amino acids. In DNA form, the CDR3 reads TGTGCCAGCAGTCCCACCCGAGAGACCCAGTACTTC. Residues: CASSPTRETQYF.

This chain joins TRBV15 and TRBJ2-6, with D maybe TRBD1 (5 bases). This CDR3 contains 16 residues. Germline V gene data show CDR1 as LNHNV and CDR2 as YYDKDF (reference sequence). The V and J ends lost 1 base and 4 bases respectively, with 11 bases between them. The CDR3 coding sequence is TGTGCCACCAGCAGAGTAGGGGTGTCAGGGGCCAACGTCCTGACTTTC. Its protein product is CATSRVGVSGANVLTF.

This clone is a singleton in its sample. The chain's CDR3 is CASSLMTSSTDTQYF. CDR3 sequence (DNA): TGTGCCAGCAGCCTTATGACTAGCAGCACAGATACGCAGTATTTT. The chain combines TRBV11-3 with TRBJ2-3, with 7 bases identical to TRBD2. The CDR3 consists of 15 residues. Trimming took 5 bases from V and 0 from J; bases not matched to a gene: 5. Germline CDR1 and CDR2: SGHNT and YENEEA.

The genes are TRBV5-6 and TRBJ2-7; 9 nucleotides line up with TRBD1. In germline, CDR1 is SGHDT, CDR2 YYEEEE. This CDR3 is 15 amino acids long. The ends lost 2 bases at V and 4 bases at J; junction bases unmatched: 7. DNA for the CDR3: TGTGCCAGCAGCTTAGGAACAGGGGGCTTATACGAGCAGTACTTC. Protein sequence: CASSLGTGGLYEQYF.

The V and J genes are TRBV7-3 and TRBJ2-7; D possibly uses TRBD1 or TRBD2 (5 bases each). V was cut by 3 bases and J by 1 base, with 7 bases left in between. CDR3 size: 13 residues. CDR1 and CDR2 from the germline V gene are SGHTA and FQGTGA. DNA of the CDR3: TGTGCCAGCAGCTTGGGACCTTCCTACGAGCAGTACTTC. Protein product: CASSLGPSYEQYF.

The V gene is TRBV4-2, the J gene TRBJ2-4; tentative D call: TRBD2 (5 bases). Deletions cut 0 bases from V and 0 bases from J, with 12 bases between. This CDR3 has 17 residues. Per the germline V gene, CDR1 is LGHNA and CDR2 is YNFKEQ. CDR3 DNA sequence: TGTGCCAGCAGCCAAGAAGAGGGTATCCTAGCCAAAAACATTCAGTACTTC. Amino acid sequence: CASSQEEGILAKNIQYF.

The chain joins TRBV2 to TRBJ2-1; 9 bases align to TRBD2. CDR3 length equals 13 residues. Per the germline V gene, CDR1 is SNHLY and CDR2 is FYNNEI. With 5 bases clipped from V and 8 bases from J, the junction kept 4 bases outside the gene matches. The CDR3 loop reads CASSLAGEDEQFF. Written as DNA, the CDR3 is TGTGCCAGCAGTTTAGCGGGAGAGGATGAGCAGTTCTTC.

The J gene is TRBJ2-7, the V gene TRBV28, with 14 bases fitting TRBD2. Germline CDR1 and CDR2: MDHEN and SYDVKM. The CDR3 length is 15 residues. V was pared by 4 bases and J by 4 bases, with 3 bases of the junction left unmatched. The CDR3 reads CASSSRLAGGYEQYF. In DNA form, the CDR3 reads TGTGCCAGCAGTTCACGACTAGCGGGAGGGTACGAGCAGTACTTC.

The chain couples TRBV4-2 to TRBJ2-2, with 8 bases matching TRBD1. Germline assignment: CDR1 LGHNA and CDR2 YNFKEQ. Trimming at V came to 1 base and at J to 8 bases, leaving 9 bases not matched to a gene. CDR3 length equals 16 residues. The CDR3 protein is CASSQGVQGAFGELFF. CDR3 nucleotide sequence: TGTGCCAGCAGCCAAGGGGTTCAGGGGGCTTTTGGGGAGCTGTTTTTT.

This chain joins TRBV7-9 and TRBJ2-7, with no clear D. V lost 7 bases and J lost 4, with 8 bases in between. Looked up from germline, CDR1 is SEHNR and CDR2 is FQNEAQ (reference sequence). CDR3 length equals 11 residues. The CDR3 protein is CASTGRYEQYF. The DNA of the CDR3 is TGTGCCAGCACCGGACGATACGAGCAGTACTTC. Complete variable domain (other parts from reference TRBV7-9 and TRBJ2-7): DTGVSQNPRHKITKRGQNVTFRCDPISEHNRLYWYRQTLGQGPEFLTYFQNEAQLEKSRLLSDRFSAERPKGSFSTLEIQRTEQGDSAMYLCASTGRYEQYFGPGTRLTVT.

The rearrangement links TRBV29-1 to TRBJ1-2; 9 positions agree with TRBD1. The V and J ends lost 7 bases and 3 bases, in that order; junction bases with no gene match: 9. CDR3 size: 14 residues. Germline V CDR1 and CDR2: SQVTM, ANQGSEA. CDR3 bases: TGCAGCGCACCAATGGGACAGGGCCACTATGGCTACACCTTC. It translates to CSAPMGQGHYGYTF.